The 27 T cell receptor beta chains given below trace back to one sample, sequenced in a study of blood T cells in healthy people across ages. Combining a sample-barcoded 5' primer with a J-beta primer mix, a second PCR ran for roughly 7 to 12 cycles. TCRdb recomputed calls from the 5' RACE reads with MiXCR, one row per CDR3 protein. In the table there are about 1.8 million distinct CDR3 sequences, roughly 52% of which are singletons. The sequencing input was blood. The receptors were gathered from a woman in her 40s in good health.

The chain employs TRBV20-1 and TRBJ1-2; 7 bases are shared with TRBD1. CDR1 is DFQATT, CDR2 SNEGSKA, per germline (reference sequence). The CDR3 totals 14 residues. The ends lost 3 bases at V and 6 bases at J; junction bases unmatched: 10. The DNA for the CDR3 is TGCAGTGCTAGGGAGCCAGGGGGGCGGGATGGCTACACCTTC. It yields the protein CSAREPGGRDGYTF.

This CDR3 reads CASGVRDEQYF. For the CDR3, the DNA is TGTGCCAGCGGGGTCCGCGATGAGCAGTACTTC. This chain links TRBV7-9 with TRBJ2-5, with D hard to call. Germline V gene sequence: CDR1 SEHNR, CDR2 FQNEAQ (reference sequence). The CDR3 length is 11 residues. The V end lost 8 bases, the J end lost 11 bases, and 15 bases lay between the germline ends.

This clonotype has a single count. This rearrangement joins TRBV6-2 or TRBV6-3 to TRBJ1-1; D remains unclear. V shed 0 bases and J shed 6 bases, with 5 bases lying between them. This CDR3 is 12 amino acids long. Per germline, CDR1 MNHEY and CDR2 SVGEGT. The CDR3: CASSYSISEAFF. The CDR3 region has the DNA TGTGCCAGCAGTTACTCGATATCTGAAGCTTTCTTT.

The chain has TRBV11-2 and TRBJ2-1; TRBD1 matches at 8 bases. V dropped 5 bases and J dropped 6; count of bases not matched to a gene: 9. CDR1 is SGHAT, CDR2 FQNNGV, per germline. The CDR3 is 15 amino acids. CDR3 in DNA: TGTGCCAGCAGCCCTGGACAGGGAATGGGCAATGAGCAGTTCTTC. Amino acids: CASSPGQGMGNEQFF.

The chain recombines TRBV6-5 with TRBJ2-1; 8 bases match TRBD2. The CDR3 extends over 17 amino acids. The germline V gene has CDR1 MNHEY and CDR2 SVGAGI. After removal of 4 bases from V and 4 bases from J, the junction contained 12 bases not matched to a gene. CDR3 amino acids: CASSSPGLVGGYNEQFF. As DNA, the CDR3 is TGTGCCAGCAGTTCTCCGGGACTAGTGGGCGGTTACAATGAGCAGTTCTTC.

The CDR3 DNA reads TGTGCCAGCAGTTACCTGCGGGCAGGGAGGGATCAAGAGACCCAGTACTTC. This sequence encodes CASSYLRAGRDQETQYF. This rearrangement joins TRBV6-5 to TRBJ2-7; TRBD2 matches 7 bases. The J call may be wrong; the DNA end is better matched by TRBJ2-5. This CDR3 is 17 amino acids long. CDR1 and CDR2 from the germline V gene are MNHEY and SVGAGI.

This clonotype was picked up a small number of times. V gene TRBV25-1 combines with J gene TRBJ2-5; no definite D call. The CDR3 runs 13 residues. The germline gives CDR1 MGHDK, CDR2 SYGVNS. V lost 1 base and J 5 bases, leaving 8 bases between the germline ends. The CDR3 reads CASSELGSETQYF. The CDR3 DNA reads TGTGCCAGCAGTGAATTGGGGTCGGAGACCCAGTACTTC.

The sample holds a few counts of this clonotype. The CDR3 sequence is CASSAYSGGAQFF. In DNA, the CDR3 is TGTGCCAGCAGTGCCTATAGCGGGGGGGCCCAGTTCTTC. The genes are TRBV12-3 or TRBV12-4 and TRBJ2-1; 11 bases are a match to TRBD2. V was clipped by 5 bases and J by 13 bases; unmatched bases: 7. The CDR3 is 13 residues long.

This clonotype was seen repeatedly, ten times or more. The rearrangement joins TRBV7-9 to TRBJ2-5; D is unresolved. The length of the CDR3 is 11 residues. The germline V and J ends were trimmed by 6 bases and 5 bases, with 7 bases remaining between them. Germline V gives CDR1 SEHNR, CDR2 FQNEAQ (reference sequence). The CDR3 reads CASSFSETQYF. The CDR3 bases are TGTGCCAGCAGTTTTTCGGAGACCCAGTACTTC.

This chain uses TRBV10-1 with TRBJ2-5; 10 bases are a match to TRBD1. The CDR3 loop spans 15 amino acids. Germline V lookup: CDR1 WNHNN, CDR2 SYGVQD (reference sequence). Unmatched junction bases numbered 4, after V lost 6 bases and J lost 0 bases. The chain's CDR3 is CASRGTGADQETQYF. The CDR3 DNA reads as TGCGCCAGCAGAGGGACAGGGGCCGACCAAGAGACCCAGTACTTC.

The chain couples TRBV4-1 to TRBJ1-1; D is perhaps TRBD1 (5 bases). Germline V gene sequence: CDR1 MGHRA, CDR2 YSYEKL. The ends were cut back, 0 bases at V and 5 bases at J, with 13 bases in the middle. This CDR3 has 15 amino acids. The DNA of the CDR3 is TGCGCCAGCAGCCAAGACAGGGTGGTTCGGACTGAAGCTTTCTTT. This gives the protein CASSQDRVVRTEAFF.

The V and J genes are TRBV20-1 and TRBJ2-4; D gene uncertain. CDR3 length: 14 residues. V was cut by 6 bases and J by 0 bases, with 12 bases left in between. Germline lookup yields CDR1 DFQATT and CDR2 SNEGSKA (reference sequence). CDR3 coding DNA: TGCAGTGCAGCAACAGACGGAGCCAAAAACATTCAGTACTTC. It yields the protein CSAATDGAKNIQYF.

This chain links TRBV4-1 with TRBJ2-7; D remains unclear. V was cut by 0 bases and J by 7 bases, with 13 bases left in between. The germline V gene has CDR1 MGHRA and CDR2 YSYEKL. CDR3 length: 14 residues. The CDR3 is CASSQDHSNNEQYF. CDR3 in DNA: TGCGCCAGCAGCCAAGACCACTCAAACAATGAGCAGTACTTC.

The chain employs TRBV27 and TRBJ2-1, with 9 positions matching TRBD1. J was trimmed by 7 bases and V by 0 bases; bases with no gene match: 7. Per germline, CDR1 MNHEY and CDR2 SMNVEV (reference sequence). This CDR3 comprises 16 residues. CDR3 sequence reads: CASSLSGQGTGNEQFF. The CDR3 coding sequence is TGTGCCAGCAGTTTATCGGGACAGGGAACGGGGAATGAGCAGTTCTTC.

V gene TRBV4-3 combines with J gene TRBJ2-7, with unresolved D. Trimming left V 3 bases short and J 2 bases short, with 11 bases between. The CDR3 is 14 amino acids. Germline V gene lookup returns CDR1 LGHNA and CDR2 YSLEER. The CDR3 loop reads CASSQGRLPYEQYF. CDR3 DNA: TGCGCCAGCAGCCAGGGCCGCTTGCCCTACGAGCAGTACTTC.

The CDR3 DNA follows: TGTGCCAGCAGCCCTCAAGCGGGGGGGCCGAGCTACAATGAGCAGTTCTTC. It yields the protein CASSPQAGGPSYNEQFF. The chain employs TRBV3-1 and TRBJ2-1; 10 bases map to TRBD2. Germline-derived CDR1 and CDR2 are LGHDT and YNNKEL (reference sequence). This CDR3 has 17 amino acids. Trimming removed 4 bases from V and 3 bases from J; junction bases left unmatched: 9.

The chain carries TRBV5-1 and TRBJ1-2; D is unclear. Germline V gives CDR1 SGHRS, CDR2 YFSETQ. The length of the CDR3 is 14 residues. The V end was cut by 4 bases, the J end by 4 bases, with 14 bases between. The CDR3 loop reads CASSLPSGSYGYTF. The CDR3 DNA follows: TGCGCCAGCAGCCTCCCGTCGGGTAGCTATGGCTACACCTTC.

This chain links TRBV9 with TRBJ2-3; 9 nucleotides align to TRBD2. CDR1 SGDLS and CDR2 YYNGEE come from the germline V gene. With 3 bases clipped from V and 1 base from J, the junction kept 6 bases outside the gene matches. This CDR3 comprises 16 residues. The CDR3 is CASSADASGGTDTQYF. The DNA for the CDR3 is TGTGCCAGCAGCGCCGACGCTAGCGGGGGCACAGATACGCAGTATTTT.

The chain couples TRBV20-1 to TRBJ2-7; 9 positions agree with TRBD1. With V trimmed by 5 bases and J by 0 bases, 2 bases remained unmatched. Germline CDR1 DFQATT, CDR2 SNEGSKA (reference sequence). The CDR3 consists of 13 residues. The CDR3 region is CSAWTGASYEQYF. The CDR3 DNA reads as TGCAGTGCTTGGACAGGGGCCTCCTACGAGCAGTACTTC.

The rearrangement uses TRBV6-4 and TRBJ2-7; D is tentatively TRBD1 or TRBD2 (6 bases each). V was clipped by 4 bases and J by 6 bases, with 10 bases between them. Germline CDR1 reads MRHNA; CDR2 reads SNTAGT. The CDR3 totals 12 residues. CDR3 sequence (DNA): TGTGCCAGCAGTGGCGGGACAAGCGAGCAGTACTTC. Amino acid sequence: CASSGGTSEQYF.

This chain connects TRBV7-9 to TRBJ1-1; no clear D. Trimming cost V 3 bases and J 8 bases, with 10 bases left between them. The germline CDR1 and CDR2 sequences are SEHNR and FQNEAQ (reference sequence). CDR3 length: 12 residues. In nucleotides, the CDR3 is TGTGCCAGCAGCTTTAAGCCAATGGAAGCTTTCTTT. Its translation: CASSFKPMEAFF.

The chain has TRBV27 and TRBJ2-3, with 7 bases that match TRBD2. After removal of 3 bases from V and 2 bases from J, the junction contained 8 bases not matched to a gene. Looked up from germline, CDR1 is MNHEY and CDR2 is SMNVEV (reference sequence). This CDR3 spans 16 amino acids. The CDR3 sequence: CASSFRSGFFTDTQYF. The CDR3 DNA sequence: TGTGCCAGCAGTTTTCGTAGCGGGTTTTTCACAGATACGCAGTATTTT.

CDR3 region: CASCNHRDNQETQYF. The DNA of the CDR3 is TGTGCCAGCTGTAACCATAGGGACAACCAAGAGACCCAGTACTTC. This chain uses TRBV6-1 with TRBJ2-5; maybe TRBD1 (6 bases). Germline V gene data show CDR1 as MNHNS and CDR2 as SASEGT. This CDR3 has 15 residues. V was cut by 8 bases and J by 0 bases, with 16 bases left in between.

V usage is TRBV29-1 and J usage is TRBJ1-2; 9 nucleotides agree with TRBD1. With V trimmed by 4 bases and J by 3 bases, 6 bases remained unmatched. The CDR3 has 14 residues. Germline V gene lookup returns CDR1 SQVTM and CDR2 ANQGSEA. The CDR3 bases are TGCAGCGTTGCAGGCGACAGGGGGTACTATGGCTACACCTTC. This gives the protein CSVAGDRGYYGYTF.

The CDR3 DNA reads as TGTGCCAGCAGCCAAGTCGGACAGGGGGCATTCTATGGCTACACCTTC. Its translation is CASSQVGQGAFYGYTF. The rearrangement joins TRBV14 to TRBJ1-2; 11 bases line up with TRBD1. Germline V gene data show CDR1 as SGHDN and CDR2 as FVKESK. This CDR3 is built from 16 residues. The trim removed 1 base at V and 4 bases at J, leaving 5 bases unmatched.

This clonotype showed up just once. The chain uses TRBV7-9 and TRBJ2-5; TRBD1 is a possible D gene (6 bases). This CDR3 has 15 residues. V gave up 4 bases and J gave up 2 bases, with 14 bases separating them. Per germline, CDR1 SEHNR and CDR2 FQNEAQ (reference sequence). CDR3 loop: CASSWGQGAQETQYF. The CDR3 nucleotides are TGTGCCAGCAGCTGGGGGCAGGGCGCTCAAGAGACCCAGTACTTC.

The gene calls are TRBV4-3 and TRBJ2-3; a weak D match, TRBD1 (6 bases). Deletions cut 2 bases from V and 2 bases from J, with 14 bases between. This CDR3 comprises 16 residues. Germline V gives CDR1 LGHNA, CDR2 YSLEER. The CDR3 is CASSQSRGGITDTQYF. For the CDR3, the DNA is TGCGCCAGCAGCCAAAGTAGAGGGGGTATCACAGATACGCAGTATTTT.